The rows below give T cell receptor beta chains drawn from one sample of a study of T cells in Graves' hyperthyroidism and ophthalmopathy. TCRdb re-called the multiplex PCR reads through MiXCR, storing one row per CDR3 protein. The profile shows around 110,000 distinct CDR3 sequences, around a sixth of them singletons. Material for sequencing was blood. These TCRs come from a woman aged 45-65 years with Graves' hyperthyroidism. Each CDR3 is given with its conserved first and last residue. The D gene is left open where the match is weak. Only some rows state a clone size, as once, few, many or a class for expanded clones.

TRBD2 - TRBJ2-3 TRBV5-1 TGCGCCAGCAGCCCTACAAGCGGGGACACAGATACGCAGTATTTT CASSPTSGDTDTQYF
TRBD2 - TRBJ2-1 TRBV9 TGTGCCAGCAGCGTGGGGACTAGCAGTTACAATGAGCAGTTCTTC CASSVGTSSYNEQFF
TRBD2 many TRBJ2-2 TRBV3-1 TGTGCCAGCAGCCAAGATGGACTAGCGGGATACACCGGGGAGCTGTTTTTT CASSQDGLAGYTGELFF
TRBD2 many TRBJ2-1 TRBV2 TGTGCCAGCAGTGCCGAACTAGCGGGTCTAGACAATGAGCAGTTCTTC CASSAELAGLDNEQFF
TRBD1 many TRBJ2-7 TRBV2 TGTGCCAGCAGTTGGACAGGAGTCCCCTACGAGCAGTACTTC CASSWTGVPYEQYF
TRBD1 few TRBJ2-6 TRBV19 TGTGCCAGTAGTACCGGGACAGTCTACTCTGGGGCCAACGCCCTGACTTTC CASSTGTVYSGANALTF
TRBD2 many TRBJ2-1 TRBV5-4 TGTGCCAGCGCACCCACAGCGGGGGAATCCTACAATGAGCAGTTCTTC CASAPTAGESYNEQFF
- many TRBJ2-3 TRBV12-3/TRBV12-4 TGTGCCAGCAACCAAGCGAAGTTGGGTACGCAGTATTTT CASNQAKLGTQYF
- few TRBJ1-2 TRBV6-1 TGTGCCGGGCACAGGGACAATACCAGGGATTCAGTGGTTGGCTACACCTTC CAGHRDNTRDSVVGYTF
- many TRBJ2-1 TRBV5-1 TGCGCCAGCAGCCACCAGGCGAGCTCCTACAATGAGCAGTTCTTC CASSHQASSYNEQFF
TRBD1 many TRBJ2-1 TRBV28 TGTGCCAGCAGTTTCCCTTCCACAGGGGGGCTTACCTACAATGAGCAGTTCTTC CASSFPSTGGLTYNEQFF
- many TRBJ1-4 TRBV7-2 TGTGCCAGCAGCTTAGGGACGTTAGAAAAACTGTTTTTT CASSLGTLEKLFF
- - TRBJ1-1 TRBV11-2 TGTGCCAGCAGCTTATTCGGAGGGAACACTGAAGCTTTCTTT CASSLFGGNTEAFF
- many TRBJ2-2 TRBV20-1 TGCAGTGCTAATTCTGCGGGGGCACGTTCCGACACCGGGGAGCTGTTTTTT CSANSAGARSDTGELFF
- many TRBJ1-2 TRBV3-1 TGTGCCAGCAGCCGCAACAACTATGGCTACACCTTC CASSRNNYGYTF
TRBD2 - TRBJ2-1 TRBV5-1 TGCGCCAGCGCCCTCCGGCGCGGGACTAGCGCTCACAATGAGCAGTTCTTC CASALRRGTSAHNEQFF
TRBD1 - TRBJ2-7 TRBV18 TGTGCCAGCTCACGTCGACAGGGCTCTACCTACGAGCAGTACTTC CASSRRQGSTYEQYF
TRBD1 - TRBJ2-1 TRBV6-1 TGTGCCAGCACCTTGCGAGGGCAGGGGGCTCGGAATGAGCAGTTCTTC CASTLRGQGARNEQFF
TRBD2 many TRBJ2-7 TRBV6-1 TGTGCCAGCAGTCGCCGGACTAGCGGGAGCCCCGAGCAGTACTTC CASSRRTSGSPEQYF
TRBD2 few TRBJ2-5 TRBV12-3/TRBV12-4 TGTGCCAGCAGGACTAGCGGGTTGGAGACCCAGTACTTC CASRTSGLETQYF
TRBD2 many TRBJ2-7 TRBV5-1 TGCGCCAGCAGTAAAACCGGGACTAGCGCAAACTACGAGCAGTACTTC CASSKTGTSANYEQYF
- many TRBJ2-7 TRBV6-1 TGTGCCAGCAGTCCACTTGGGGGATGGGACACCTACGAGCAGTACTTC CASSPLGGWDTYEQYF
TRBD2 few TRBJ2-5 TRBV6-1 TGTGCCAGCAGCCCGGGACTAGCGAGGGGAGAGACCCAGTACTTC CASSPGLARGETQYF
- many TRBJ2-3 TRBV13 TGTGCCAGCAGCTTCGGGCCTAGCACAGATACGCAGTATTTT CASSFGPSTDTQYF
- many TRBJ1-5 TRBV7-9 TGTGCCAGCAGCTCACACGCGGATCAGCCCCAGCATTTT CASSSHADQPQHF
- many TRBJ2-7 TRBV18 TGTGCCAGCTCACCCCTATCAGGGTTGGGCGAGCAGTACTTC CASSPLSGLGEQYF
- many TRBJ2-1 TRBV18 TGTGCCAGCTCACCTGGGACGAAGTATGAGCAGTTCTTC CASSPGTKYEQFF
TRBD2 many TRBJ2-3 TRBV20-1 TGCAGTGCTAGAGGAGTTAAGCGGGAGTTCACAGATACGCAGTATTTT CSARGVKREFTDTQYF
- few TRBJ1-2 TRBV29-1 TGCAGCGTTGAAGATTTGTGGGTTACTGGCTACACCTTC CSVEDLWVTGYTF
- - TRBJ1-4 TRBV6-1 TGTGCCAGCAGGGTTCTGAGGGAAAAACTGTTTTTT CASRVLREKLFF
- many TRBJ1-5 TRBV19 TGTGCCAGTATCGAGAGATATAGCAATCAGCCCCAGCATTTT CASIERYSNQPQHF
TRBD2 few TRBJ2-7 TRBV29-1 TGCAGCGTTGAACGAGCGGGAGGCGGGGTCTCCTACGAGCAGTACTTC CSVERAGGGVSYEQYF
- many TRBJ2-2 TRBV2 TGTGCCAGCAGCCGGGTCCCGGCCGGGGAGCTGTTTTTT CASSRVPAGELFF
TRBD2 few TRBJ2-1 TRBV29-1 TGCAGCGTTGACCCGACTAGCGGGAGGGCCTACAATGAGCAGTTCTTC CSVDPTSGRAYNEQFF
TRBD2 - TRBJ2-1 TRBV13 TGTGCCAGCAGCTTAGCACTAGCGGGGGTATACAATGAGCAGTTCTTC CASSLALAGVYNEQFF
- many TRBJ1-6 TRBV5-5 TGTGCCAGCAGCTCAACCAGGGATTCACCCCTCCACTTT CASSSTRDSPLHF
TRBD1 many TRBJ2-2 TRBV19 TGTGCCAGTAGCAGACAGGGGCTGAAGGGAACCGGGGAGCTGTTTTTT CASSRQGLKGTGELFF
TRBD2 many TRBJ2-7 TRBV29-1 TGCAGCGTTGACCTAGCGGGAGGCCAGCAGTACTTC CSVDLAGGQQYF
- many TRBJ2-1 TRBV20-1 TGCAGTGCTAGGGAAGCGTTCGGTCATGAGCAGTTCTTC CSAREAFGHEQFF
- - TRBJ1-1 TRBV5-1 TGCGCCAGCAGCTTGGAGGGGGGGGGGGTGAACACTGAAGCTTTCTTT CASSLEGGGVNTEAFF
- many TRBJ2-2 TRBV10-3 TGTGCCATCAAAACGACGGGGGGCAGGGACACCGGGGAGCTGTTTTTT CAIKTTGGRDTGELFF
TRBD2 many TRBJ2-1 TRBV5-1 TGCGCCAGCAGCTTGGTGCTAGCGGGCGCCGCCAATGAGCAGTTCTTC CASSLVLAGAANEQFF
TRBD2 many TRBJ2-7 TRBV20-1 TGCAGTGTCCCACTCCCTAGCGCCCGGGGGGGGGAGCAGTACTTC CSVPLPSARGGEQYF